This is a list of T cell receptor beta chains from one sample in a study of beta chain features in type 1 diabetes. Here immunoSEQ multiplex PCR was the method, and the copy in TCRdb shows in-frame clones only, minus some. The table has hundreds of thousands of clones, about an eighth seen once. The sample comprised naive CD4+ T cells from blood. The source is a man between 18 and 35 years old with type 1 diabetes. Each CDR3 is given with its conserved first and last residue. D genes are given only for firm matches. Only part of the rows carry a size: once, few, many, or a class if the clone is expanded.

j_call	clone_size	v_call	d_call	cdr3_nt	cdr3_aa
TRBJ2-1	.	TRBV19	TRBD1	TGTGCCAGTAGTATGCCGGGACAGGCCTCTTACAATGAGCAGTTCTTC	CASSMPGQASYNEQFF
TRBJ2-1	few	TRBV4-1	.	TGCGCCAGCAGCCAGGACCCGCGGAGCGAGCAGTTCTTC	CASSQDPRSEQFF
TRBJ1-2	.	TRBV18	.	TGTGCCAGCTCACCAGACAGCGGCTACACCTTC	CASSPDSGYTF
TRBJ2-7	.	TRBV11-2	.	TGTGCCAGCAGCTTAGATCCGGGATTACAATACGAGCAGTACTTC	CASSLDPGLQYEQYF
TRBJ1-5	few	TRBV2	TRBD1	TGTGCCAGCAGTCGCCGGACAGGGTGGGTTGGCAATCAGCCCCAGCATTTT	CASSRRTGWVGNQPQHF
TRBJ2-1	.	TRBV5-1	.	TGCGCCAGCAGCCCCTTGACAGGCTACAATGAGCAGTTCTTC	CASSPLTGYNEQFF
TRBJ1-1	few	TRBV7-8	.	TGTGCCAGCAACATGGACTCAGTGAACACTGAAGCTTTCTTT	CASNMDSVNTEAFF
TRBJ2-7	.	TRBV2	.	TGTGCCAGCAGGACGACAGTTACCTACGAGCAGTACTTC	CASRTTVTYEQYF
TRBJ1-1	few	TRBV7-2	TRBD1	TGTGCCAGCAGCGCCCGACAGGGTCTGGAGGGGACTGAAGCTTTCTTT	CASSARQGLEGTEAFF
TRBJ1-2	.	TRBV28	TRBD1	TGTGCCAGCAGTTCTCCGGGACAGGGGGCACTTTATGGCTACACCTTC	CASSSPGQGALYGYTF
TRBJ1-4	.	TRBV27	.	TGTGCCAGCAGTTTACAGGGGTCTAATGAAAAACTGTTTTTT	CASSLQGSNEKLFF
TRBJ2-5	.	TRBV28	TRBD1	TGTGCCAGCAGTCGGGCCACAGGGGGAGAAGAGACCCAGTACTTC	CASSRATGGEETQYF
TRBJ1-4	few	TRBV28	.	TGTGCCAGCAGCACACAGGTGCTAACTAATGAAAAACTGTTTTTT	CASSTQVLTNEKLFF
TRBJ1-2	few	TRBV6-5	TRBD1	TGTGCCAGCAGTTTGGGACAGGGAACTGGCTACACCTTC	CASSLGQGTGYTF
TRBJ1-2	.	TRBV29-1	.	TGCAGCGTTGAAGGGACACTCTATGGCTACACCTTC	CSVEGTLYGYTF
TRBJ1-1	few	TRBV10-3	TRBD1	TGTGCCATTACTCCGGGACAGGGGCACACTGAAGCTTTCTTT	CAITPGQGHTEAFF
TRBJ2-6	few	TRBV7-3	.	TGTGCCAGCAGCCCCATTTCCTCTGGGGCCAACGTCCTGACTTTC	CASSPISSGANVLTF
TRBJ2-1	few	TRBV5-1	.	TGCGCCAGCAGCTTGGTAGTCAACGATGAGCAGTTCTTC	CASSLVVNDEQFF
TRBJ1-5	.	TRBV19	.	TGTGCCAGTAGTATAGAAGGACTGAGTGGCCAGCCCCAGCATTTT	CASSIEGLSGQPQHF
TRBJ1-1	.	TRBV7-9	.	TGTGCCAGCAGCTCGGAAGCTTTCTTT	CASSSEAFF
TRBJ2-3	few	TRBV6-1	TRBD1	TGTGCCAGCGCCTTACAGGGGGCCCTTGCAGATACGCAGTATTTT	CASALQGALADTQYF
TRBJ1-2	.	TRBV20-1	.	TGCAGTGCTAGTATGCCCGATCGCTACACCTTC	CSASMPDRYTF
TRBJ1-2	.	TRBV5-6	TRBD1	TGTGCCAGCAGCCCTGGAACCGGGACAGGGGGCCATGGCTACACCTTC	CASSPGTGTGGHGYTF
TRBJ1-6	few	TRBV9	.	TGTGCCAGCAGCCCCCATGGGTCGTATAATTCACCCCTCCACTTT	CASSPHGSYNSPLHF
TRBJ1-5	.	TRBV28	TRBD1	TGTGCCAGCAGACTAATCCAGGGGGCTCAAAGCAATCAGCCCCAGCATTTT	CASRLIQGAQSNQPQHF
TRBJ2-7	.	TRBV27	.	TGTGCCAGCACCCCCATGGGGTTTCGGGACACCCAGGTGAGCGAGCAGTACTTC	CASTPMGFRDTQVSEQYF